This T cell receptor beta chain emerged from a study of cytomegalovirus exposure and HLA in healthy donors (TCRdb year 2017). With respect to the entire study: In an earlier analysis of 587 of the donors, about 270 Gb of sequence data and 120 million or so unique TCR beta sequences from 150 million to 200 million T cells were reported. In a later genetic analysis, genome-wide SNP genotypes for about 60% of the 666 donors were used, and that subset was treated as a discovery cohort. To study patterns of TCR occurrence, a later analysis re-analyzed previously published TCR beta repertoires from under 750 donors and added high-resolution HLA genotyping. Across 398 genotyped donors of the cohort, an average of about 240,000 unique TCR beta nucleotide sequences per donor were sequenced, and approximately 17% of those sequences were non-productive. The study aimed to test whether cataloging public T cell receptors could reveal signatures of past pathogen exposure. Both class I and class II loci were covered by HLA typing, at four-digit resolution. Every discovery cohort repertoire had been produced on one sequencing platform. Donor age, sex, ethnicity and CMV serostatus were compiled alongside the repertoire data. A separate validation cohort of over 95 different subjects was used in addition to the roughly 670-subject first cohort. Of the roughly 400 genotyped donors, less than 85% were placed in the genetic ancestry cluster associated with self-reported Caucasian donors. Because of strong linkage in the cohort, a handful of DR-DQ haplotypes were treated as single units for association and clustering. To decide whether each TCR beta V gene segment behaved as functional or pseudogenic, an earlier analysis of approximately 590 of the donors relied on high-throughput TCR beta sequencing. An early release that covered about 640 HLA-typed donors contained around 300 gigabases of sequencing data and around 85 million unique TCR sequences. High-throughput TCR immunosequencing, statistical association of individual TCRs with disease status, and machine learning were combined to predict cytomegalovirus infection status. The study used immunosequencing to profile the T cell repertoires of under 700 subjects and linked those repertoires to cytomegalovirus serostatus. The number of typed donors differed by locus: 629-630 for A, B, C, DRB1 and DQB1; approximately 520 for DQA1; 606 for DPA1; and roughly 450 for DPB1. Rather than drawing on any new phenotypic data, the later analysis identified candidate immune exposures from TCR beta sequences and the way those sequences occurred across donors.

From V the trimming removes 5 bases and from J it removes 5 bases, while the gene matches leave 3 bases of the junction unaccounted for. Including the terminal cysteine and phenylalanine, the CDR3 comprises 14 residues. Solely the CDR3 DNA is kept, with 42 bases framed from the first base. The germline V gene supplies CDR1 MDHEN and CDR2 SYDVKM. The cohort was made up of 666 healthy bone marrow donors. All cohort members were sampled while nominally healthy, although unrecorded immune exposures were likely present. The donor tested CMV seropositive, placing the donor among the 289 seropositive members of the cohort. Each donor provided a peripheral blood sample, and peripheral blood mononuclear cells were used for TCR beta sequencing. The Qiagen DNeasy Blood Extraction Kit was used to extract genomic DNA from the blood cell samples. The method behind the library was the immunoSEQ multiplex PCR assay. The multiplex PCR relied on a mix of 60 forward primers for TCR Vbeta segments and 13 reverse primers for TCR Jbeta segments. The CDR3 region of rearranged TCR beta genes was amplified from genomic DNA with a multiplex PCR assay. Amplified TCR beta libraries were sequenced as 87-base-pair reads on the Illumina HiSeq System. The published analysis was carried out like this. Across the 700 or so repertoires, a later analysis counted tens of millions of unique TCR beta chains, 8.5 million to 12 million of which were shared by at least two donors. Raw reads were error-corrected and collapsed into unique sequences by a nearest-neighbor algorithm in which closely related sequences were merged to remove PCR and sequencing errors. Alignment of CDR3 sequences to IMGT reference sequences was used to assign V, D and J gene segments. For a sequence to be retained, a match of at least six nucleotides was required to both a V gene segment and a J gene segment. A rearrangement was called productive if the CDR3 had no stop codons and remained in frame with V and J, and every other rearrangement was called non-productive. CDR3 was defined by IMGT convention, running from the second conserved V-encoded cysteine to the conserved J-encoded phenylalanine. The earlier analysis of some 580 of the donors excluded any sequence lacking an unambiguous match to a single V gene segment. An earlier analysis of a few hundred of the donors called V segments functional above 56.7% productive rearrangements and segregating when the between-donor standard deviation exceeded 5%. To diagnose cytomegalovirus status from the catalog of TCR beta chain sequences, a statistical classification framework was built. In a later analysis, TCR nucleotide sequences were compared against IMGT/GENE-DB human TR gene sequences so that V and J genes could be assigned. The TCRdist pipeline was used in a later analysis to assign CDR3 sequences and most-parsimonious VDJ recombination scenarios. In a later analysis, every TCR beta chain was defined by the combination of its CDR3 amino acid sequence and its V-gene family, and reads without a unique V-gene family were dropped. As a way to deal with suspected cross-contamination and a sequencing artifact, a later analysis dropped 450 to 700 nucleotide sequences that were highly shared and had low generation probability. In a later analysis, a clonal expansion index for each public chain was calculated from normalized within-repertoire ranks of inferred template counts. In a later analysis, generation probabilities were computed with a VDJ recombination model fitted to out-of-frame rearrangements, and the resulting probabilities were checked against IGoR. In a later analysis, hypergeometric tests were used to score TCR-TCR, TCR-HLA and TCR-CMV co-occurrence, with a repertoire-size bias correction applied to TCR pairs. False discovery rates were estimated in a later analysis by permuting HLA or CMV assignments 20 times. In a later analysis, co-occurring TCRs were grouped using DBSCAN, with TCRdist sequence similarity added in when clustering inside HLA-allele-positive subsets. Repertoires with fewer than 30,000 or more than 120,000 public chains were left out of co-occurrence clustering, as were several repertoires with anomalous nucleotide sharing. The table was pulled from immuneACCESS by TCRdb, which kept in-frame rearrangements only. Such tables lose some clones; where checked, under half of the loss comes from unresolved V genes, and the rest has no known cause. V and J calls and clone size follow that table, whereas D and trimming were derived from the DNA. The sample profile shows about 190,000 clones; just under 75% of them were found once. Around 3.3% of the sample is taken by the ten largest.

The full study reports these points: According to the authors, the approach could potentially be generalized to other disease states and immunological phenotypes. In a later analysis, more than 15,000 TCR beta sequences were associated with specific HLA alleles at a false discovery rate of 0.05. CMV serostatus was the only immune exposure information available for the cohort. Because counts were too low, some 17 rarely observed V segments, including chromosome 9 orphons, were left out of the earlier analysis of over 550 of the donors. In a later analysis, HLA-associated TCR beta chains showed more clonal expansion and lower generation probabilities than non-associated chains that were equally common. A further reported finding was that TCR beta sequences accurately predicted the HLA-A and HLA-B alleles for most subjects in the first cohort. Most TCR sequences were seen in very few donors, while some public TCRs were found in many individuals. Correlated functional status among segregating V segments might be attributable to linkage disequilibrium, but an unknown experimental factor could not be ruled out. In a later analysis, most CMV-associated TCR beta chains were found to appear HLA-restricted, with HLA associations seemingly driven largely by CMV exposure. This cohort had only TCR beta chains sequenced, and the lack of alpha or paired-chain data limited which features could be detected. In a later analysis, several top co-occurrence clusters were reported to appear linked to parvovirus B19, influenza, CMV and Epstein-Barr virus. The classifier was reported to diagnose cytomegalovirus status with high specificity and sensitivity in both the original cohort and the validation cohort. Roughly uniform sequencing depth across donors was assumed in presence/absence analyses, although this assumption may not hold. A later analysis found that TCR association rates varied across HLA loci, with DRB1 alleles showing the most associated TCRs and HLA-C alleles the fewest. An earlier analysis of approximately 600 of the donors showed that most TCR beta V segments appeared in productive rearrangements either about 87% or about 30% of the time, which broadly matched IMGT annotations. In a later genetic analysis, a missense DCLRE1C variant was associated with V-gene and J-gene trimming of TCR beta chains, and the association was replicated in an independent cohort. In the study, about 150 TCR beta chains were listed as associated with cytomegalovirus. A cluster of highly shared sequence variants was judged likely to be a technical artifact of the sequencing pipeline. A later genetic analysis reported fewer N-insertions in productive TCRs among donors in an Asian-associated ancestry cluster than the approximately 700-donor mean. Strong co-occurrence of HLA alleles, especially DR and DQ, made assigning TCR associations to individual alleles difficult. A few of the identified cytomegalovirus-associated TCR beta chains were confirmed in vitro to be specific for cytomegalovirus antigens. Because some donors lacked HLA typing at each locus, the association tests relied only on the typed subset. Some IMGT-functional V segments, including TRBV6-2 and TRBV6-3, could not be told apart with the 87-base-pair reads, so those segments were excluded.

In regard to this clone: Its antigen remains unidentified. No much larger clonotype is one base removed from it; base qualities were not supplied.

In this chain, TRBV28 is recombined with TRBJ2-2, with 9 junctional bases fitting TRBD1. This clonotype originated in a woman aged 25 to 45 in good health and CMV-seropositive. Material: PBMCs. The sequence in DNA is TGTGCCAGCAGTACAGGGGGCAGGACCGGGGAGCTGTTTTTT. This encodes CASSTGGRTGELFF.